This is a list of T cell receptor beta chains from one sample in a study of blood T cell repertoires in COVID-19. Libraries were prepared by immunoSEQ multiplex PCR; TCRdb keeps only in-frame clonotypes and omits some of them. The sample comprises a few hundred thousand clones, approximately 82% of which are singletons, and roughly 1.4% rests with the top ten. The sequencing input was peripheral blood. These receptors all come from a woman aged 40 to 50 who had recovered from COVID-19. CDR3s include the opening cysteine and the closing phenylalanine or tryptophan. D genes are given only for firm matches. Expanded clones are given a class, and other clones once, few, many or no size at all.

V gene,D gene,CDR3 length,J gene,clone size,CDR3 protein,CDR3 DNA
TRBV3-1/TRBV3-2,TRBD2,17,TRBJ2-1,.,CASSQDELAGLVNEQFF,TGTGCCAGCAGCCAAGATGAGCTAGCGGGCCTGGTGAATGAGCAGTTCTTC
TRBV20-1,.,15,TRBJ2-7,once,CSASGYGTWRDEQYF,TGCAGTGCTAGTGGGTATGGGACATGGCGTGACGAGCAGTACTTC
TRBV19,.,11,TRBJ1-2,.,CASSTGYGYTF,TGTGCCAGTAGTACGGGTTATGGCTACACCTTC
TRBV29-1,.,14,TRBJ2-1,.,CSVERDTKGNEQFF,TGCAGCGTTGAGAGGGACACAAAGGGAAATGAGCAGTTCTTC
TRBV2,.,14,TRBJ1-2,once,CASSELSGIEGYTF,TGTGCCAGCAGTGAACTGTCAGGGATTGAAGGCTACACCTTC
TRBV5-4,TRBD2,15,TRBJ2-5,.,CASSLDAGTKETQYF,TGTGCCAGCAGCTTGGATGCGGGGACTAAAGAGACCCAGTACTTC
TRBV4-3,TRBD1,15,TRBJ1-3,.,CASSQNRGSGNTIYF,TGCGCCAGCAGCCAAAACAGGGGGTCCGGAAACACCATATATTTT
TRBV30,.,13,TRBJ2-2,.,CAWSANTGGELFF,TGTGCCTGGAGTGCGAACACGGGCGGGGAGCTGTTTTTT
TRBV7-9,TRBD2,19,TRBJ2-5,.,CASSLARLAGDQYQETQYF,TGTGCCAGCAGCTTAGCCAGGCTAGCGGGGGACCAGTACCAAGAGACCCAGTACTTC
TRBV5-6,.,15,TRBJ2-1,.,CASSLGRAPGNEQFF,TGTGCCAGCAGCTTGGGGCGGGCTCCGGGAAATGAGCAGTTCTTC
TRBV5-6,.,14,TRBJ1-6,.,CASRVGFGNSPLHF,TGTGCCAGCCGTGTCGGCTTCGGGAATTCACCCCTCCACTTT
TRBV5-1,TRBD1,13,TRBJ2-7,.,CASSKGQSYEQYF,TGCGCCAGCAGCAAGGGACAGTCCTACGAGCAGTACTTC
TRBV5-1,TRBD1,14,TRBJ1-2,.,CASSFGQDPYSYTF,TGCGCCAGCAGCTTCGGACAGGACCCCTATAGCTACACCTTC
TRBV7-3,.,13,TRBJ1-1,.,CASSTTDFTEAFF,TGTGCCAGCAGCACGACAGATTTCACTGAAGCTTTCTTT
TRBV6-5,.,13,TRBJ1-1,.,CASSRRQMGQAFF,TGTGCCAGCAGTCGAAGACAGATGGGTCAAGCTTTCTTT
TRBV7-9,TRBD1,19,TRBJ2-7,.,CASSSQAFKPGQGAYEQYF,TGTGCCAGCAGCTCGCAAGCCTTTAAGCCGGGACAGGGGGCCTACGAGCAGTACTTC
TRBV4-2,.,12,TRBJ1-2,.,CASSLDSYGYTF,TGTGCCAGCAGCCTCGACAGCTATGGCTACACCTTC
TRBV2,TRBD1,14,TRBJ2-7,.,CASTRTGGGVEQYF,TGTGCCAGCACGCGGACAGGGGGCGGAGTAGAGCAGTACTTC
TRBV6-6,TRBD1,15,TRBJ2-7,.,CASRPNRDRAYEQYF,TGTGCCAGCAGACCAAACCGGGACAGAGCCTACGAGCAGTACTTC
TRBV15,TRBD1,14,TRBJ2-1,.,CATSRVTGQPEQFF,TGTGCCACCAGCAGAGTGACAGGGCAACCTGAGCAGTTCTTC
TRBV13,TRBD2,16,TRBJ2-3,.,CASSFGGGDYTDTQYF,TGTGCCAGCAGCTTTGGTGGTGGGGACTACACAGATACGCAGTATTTT
TRBV5-5,.,15,TRBJ2-7,.,CASSLETGLYYEQYF,TGTGCCAGCAGCTTGGAGACAGGTCTTTACTACGAGCAGTACTTC
TRBV9,TRBD2,15,TRBJ2-5,.,CASSVELAGDETQYF,TGTGCCAGCAGCGTAGAATTGGCGGGGGATGAGACCCAGTACTTC
TRBV5-3,.,12,TRBJ1-6,.,CARSYHRDPLHF,TGTGCCAGAAGCTATCACAGGGATCCCCTCCACTTT
TRBV24-1,.,15,TRBJ2-1,.,CATSFPGGTYNEQFF,TGTGCCACCAGTTTCCCCGGGGGAACCTACAATGAGCAGTTCTTC
TRBV7-2,.,15,TRBJ2-3,.,CASSNPGQGLYTQYF,TGTGCCAGCAGCAATCCCGGGCAGGGATTGTATACGCAGTATTTT
TRBV12-5,.,16,TRBJ1-1,.,CASGFRVGAGDTEAFF,TGTGCTAGTGGTTTTCGCGTGGGGGCGGGGGACACTGAAGCTTTCTTT
TRBV4-3,TRBD1,16,TRBJ1-3,.,CASSPRSGQVTNTIYF,TGCGCCAGCAGCCCCAGATCGGGACAGGTGACAAACACCATATATTTT
TRBV29-1,.,15,TRBJ2-4,.,CSVEVWDKTRGIQYF,TGCAGCGTTGAAGTCTGGGACAAAACAAGGGGCATTCAGTACTTC
TRBV12-3/TRBV12-4,.,12,TRBJ2-1,.,CASSLVSAEQFF,TGTGCCAGCAGTTTAGTCAGCGCTGAGCAGTTCTTC
TRBV6-5,TRBD2,15,TRBJ2-1,.,CASSTGGDHYNEQFF,TGTGCCAGCAGTACCGGGGGGGATCATTACAATGAGCAGTTCTTC
TRBV4-3,TRBD1,17,TRBJ2-2,.,CASSQDWATGMSGELFF,TGCGCCAGCAGCCAAGATTGGGCGACAGGGATGTCCGGGGAGCTGTTTTTT
TRBV30,.,12,TRBJ1-1,.,CAWSVFGREAFF,TGTGCCTGGAGTGTATTCGGCAGGGAAGCTTTCTTT
TRBV19,.,14,TRBJ2-1,.,CASTPRHSYNEQFF,TGTGCCAGTACCCCCCGGCACAGCTACAATGAGCAGTTCTTC
TRBV6-5,.,12,TRBJ1-3,.,CASGNEAYTIYF,TGTGCCAGCGGAAACGAGGCGTACACCATATATTTT
TRBV20-1,TRBD1,15,TRBJ2-7,.,CSAIDPGQGSYEQYF,TGCAGTGCTATTGACCCGGGACAGGGCTCCTACGAGCAGTACTTC
TRBV14,.,13,TRBJ2-5,.,CASSRRAWETQYF,TGTGCCAGCAGCCGGAGGGCGTGGGAGACCCAGTACTTC
TRBV27,TRBD1,15,TRBJ1-6,.,CASSPYRDRLSPLHF,TGTGCCAGCAGTCCGTACCGGGACAGGCTTTCACCCCTCCACTTT
TRBV5-8,.,13,TRBJ2-2,.,CASISGGSGELFF,TGTGCCAGCATCTCTGGGGGGTCCGGGGAGCTGTTTTTT
TRBV13,TRBD2,14,TRBJ2-3,.,CASAIAGGRYTQYF,TGTGCCAGCGCCATAGCGGGGGGGCGATATACGCAGTATTTT
TRBV5-1,TRBD1,15,TRBJ1-2,.,CASSLDSGGNYGYTF,TGCGCCAGCAGCTTGGATTCAGGGGGCAACTATGGCTACACCTTC
TRBV6-2/TRBV6-3,.,14,TRBJ2-7,.,CASSSRDSAYEQYF,TGTGCCAGCAGTTCTCGGGACTCGGCCTACGAGCAGTACTTC
TRBV28,TRBD1,15,TRBJ1-1,.,CASSPGTGARNEAFF,TGTGCCAGCAGCCCCGGGACAGGCGCCCGCAATGAAGCTTTCTTT